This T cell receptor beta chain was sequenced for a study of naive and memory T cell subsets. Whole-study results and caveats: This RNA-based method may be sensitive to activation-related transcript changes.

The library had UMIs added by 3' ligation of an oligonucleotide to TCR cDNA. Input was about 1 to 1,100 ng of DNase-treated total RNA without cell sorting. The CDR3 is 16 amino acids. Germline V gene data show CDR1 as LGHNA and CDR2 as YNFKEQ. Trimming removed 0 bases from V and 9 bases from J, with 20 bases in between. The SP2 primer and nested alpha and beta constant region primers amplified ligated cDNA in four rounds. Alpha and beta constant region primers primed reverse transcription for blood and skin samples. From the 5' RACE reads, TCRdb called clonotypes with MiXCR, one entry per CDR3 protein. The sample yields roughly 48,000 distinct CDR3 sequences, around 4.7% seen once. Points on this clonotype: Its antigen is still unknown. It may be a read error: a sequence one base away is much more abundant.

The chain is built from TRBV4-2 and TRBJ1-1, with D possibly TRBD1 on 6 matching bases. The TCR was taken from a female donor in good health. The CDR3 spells CASSQEIRGSGTKAFF. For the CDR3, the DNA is TGTGCCAGCAGCCAAGAAATAAGGGGGTCGGGGACTAAAGCTTTCTTT.